Listed here are 5 T cell receptor beta chains from one sample, sequenced in a study of PD-L1 blockade in urothelial cancer. The sample's time point: peripheral blood 6 weeks after treatment start. The table came from immunoSEQ multiplex PCR; TCRdb's copy has only in-frame clones and leaves some out. Of roughly 120,000 clones in the sample, 80% to 95% were seen once. This specimen consisted of PBMCs, obtained around atezolizumab (anti-PD-L1) treatment. These receptors came from a man between 60 and 75 years old with urothelial cancer.

The J gene is TRBJ2-5, the V gene TRBV4-2; possible D gene TRBD1, 5 bases. The V gene's germline CDR1 is LGHNA and CDR2 YNFKEQ. V was shortened by 5 bases and J by 2 bases, with 9 bases between the two germline ends. The length of the CDR3 is 13 residues. The CDR3 DNA reads as TGTGCCAGCAGCAGACAGCGACAAGAGACCCAGTACTTC. As protein: CASSRQRQETQYF.

The rearrangement uses TRBV5-4 and TRBJ2-1; tentative D call: TRBD2 (6 bases). Trimming stripped 0 bases from V and 0 bases from J, with 7 bases between. Germline loops: CDR1 SGHNT, CDR2 YYREEE (reference sequence). CDR3 size: 15 residues. The CDR3 protein is CASSLGGDSYNEQFF. The CDR3 DNA sequence: TGTGCCAGCAGCTTGGGGGGGGACTCCTACAATGAGCAGTTCTTC.

V is TRBV28 and J is TRBJ2-3; 11 bases match TRBD2. The CDR3 totals 15 residues. The V gene end was trimmed by 6 bases and the J gene end by 4 bases; junction bases not matched to a gene: 6. The germline V gene encodes CDR1 MDHEN and CDR2 SYDVKM. CDR3 protein: CASSVGLAAPDTQYF. The DNA of the CDR3 is TGTGCCAGCAGCGTGGGACTAGCGGCTCCAGATACGCAGTATTTT.

A note on this clone: The sample holds other DNA sequences that translate to the same CDR3. The chain combines TRBV6-1 with TRBJ2-5; the match to TRBD2 covers 11 bases. CDR1 and CDR2 (germline): MNHNS, SASEGT. CDR3 length: 15 amino acids. V shed 2 bases, J shed 2 bases, and the junction held 1 base outside the gene matches. The CDR3 sequence is CASSELAGGQETQYF. DNA for the CDR3: TGTGCCAGCAGTGAATTAGCGGGAGGGCAAGAGACCCAGTACTTC.

This sequence joins TRBV6-1 and TRBJ1-5; possible D gene TRBD1, 6 bases. V shed 7 bases and J shed 4 bases, with 11 bases lying between them. The CDR3 has 13 amino acids. The V gene's germline CDR1 is MNHNS and CDR2 SASEGT. The CDR3 bases are TGTGCCAGCATTTTAGACAGGAATCAGCCCCAGCATTTT. This sequence encodes CASILDRNQPQHF.